This TCR beta chain was found in a study of spatial heterogeneity in lung cancer. Notes on the study in general: As ubiquitous and regional nonsynonymous mutations varied, counts of ubiquitous and regional expanded TCRs tracked them, respectively. Expanded intratumoral alpha and beta TCR counts tracked tumor mutation counts. Alpha and beta chain coverage of tumor T cells was estimated at about 6.6% and 12%, respectively.

A unique molecular identifier was carried by every single TCR cDNA molecule. TCRdb independently ran MiXCR on the 5' RACE reads; one entry per CDR3 protein. The sample has roughly 9,600 distinct CDR3 sequences, roughly 6.3% seen once; the top ten hold about 31%. Time point reported: sample taken at primary tumor resection. Unsorted tumor, nontumor lung tissue or cryopreserved PBMC supplied the whole RNA. At least ten counts were recorded for this clonotype. Its target is unknown. Germline V gene data show CDR1 as SGHRS and CDR2 as YFSETQ. V was pared by 3 bases and J by 3 bases, with 9 bases between. CDR3 size: 14 residues.

This TCR was recovered from a male donor with early-stage non-small cell lung cancer. The specimen was lung tumor tissue, collected at surgery. V is TRBV5-1 and J is TRBJ1-4; D remains ambiguous. The CDR3 DNA is TGCGCCAGCAGCTCGGGAAGCTCTAATGAAAAACTGTTTTTT. Protein sequence: CASSSGSSNEKLFF.